This TCR beta chain came from a study of blood T cells in healthy people across ages (dated by TCRdb to about 2015). As for the study more broadly: In model experiments, template switching captured about one uniquely barcoded TCR beta cDNA molecule for every two T cells. To track age-related changes in TCR beta repertoire diversity, the study relied on deep sequencing normalized with unique cDNA molecular identifiers. The donors were split into four age groups: young (average about 16 years), middle-aged (around 37), aged (about 62) and long-lived (roughly 77). To avoid experimental bias, donors of different ages were distributed randomly across sequencing lanes. Using the same blood draw, the study looked at two additional independent replicas of 1 million unique cDNA reads for two donors, one aged 18 to 30 and the other aged 80 or older.

This clonotype has a handful of counts. It lacks a known antigen. Qualities for individual bases were not recorded, and no much larger clone is one base off. Library generation was performed with 5' RACE. TCRdb records Illumina HiSeq 2500 as the sequencer. A second roughly 6 to 12 cycle PCR used a sample-barcoded 5' primer and a J-beta primer mix. A unique molecular identifier was introduced onto each TCR beta cDNA molecule by a template-switch 5' adaptor carrying 12 random nucleotides. Each sample yielded at least 2.5 million CDR3-containing paired-end reads. First-strand cDNA synthesis was performed from all RNA using the Mint cDNA synthesis kit, with priming by a TRBC-specific oligonucleotide. Following uracil-DNA glycosylase treatment, a first 18-cycle PCR with universal primers M1SS and BC2_uni_R was performed on all cDNA. In the source study's methods: For normalization, 1 million high-quality reads were randomly selected from each sample, with every read carrying a distinct molecular identifier. Instead of being binned into consensus sequences, reads that shared molecular identifiers were thrown out. MiTCR, with a Q25 quality threshold and the strictest error-elimination algorithm, was used for CDR3 identification, clonotype clustering and error correction. A nonparametric unseen species model using Euler transformation provided a lower-bound estimate of total TCR beta diversity. TCRdb reanalyzed the raw reads on its own, using fastp at Q25 for trimming and MiXCR for clone calling, and kept in-frame beta chains. A single entry per CDR3 protein holds the most common genes and DNA from its merged rows. The V and J calls follow TCRdb's processing rather than the paper's. The sample profile shows 1.6 million or so distinct CDR3 sequences; roughly 32% of them were found once. The top ten clones comprise 11% of the sample.

Broad study findings and their caveats: Compared with the aged group, more naive CD4+ T cells, fewer expanded clones and increased TCR diversity were shown by the long-lived group, suggesting age selection. Bulk unsorted PBMC profiling prevented conclusive comparison of naive and antigen-experienced compartments. Observed TCR beta diversity per million T cells fell roughly linearly with age, and a significant reduction was already apparent by age around 36. Estimates of total diversity based on one million sequenced T cells were considered lower bounds and underestimates. A strong correlation was found between observed TCR beta diversity and the percentage of naive T cells measured by flow cytometry. Because donor CMV infection status was unknown, age-related changes in expanded clonotypes were potentially confounded.

Systemically healthy Caucasian individuals from Russia, about 38 in total and aged about 6 to 90 years, were included as donors. Around 10 milliliters of peripheral blood were collected from each donor into EDTA-treated Vacutainer tubes. Ficoll-Paque density-gradient centrifugation was used to isolate PBMCs, with at least 6.5 million per sample. Total RNA, at least 6 micrograms per sample, was extracted from PBMCs with Trizol reagent. Naive CD45RAhigh/CD27high T cell percentages were measured by flow cytometry on a PBMC aliquot from every donor. In the germline V gene, CDR1 corresponds to SGHTA and CDR2 to FQGNSA. V lost 1 base and J lost 9 bases, and the count of bases not matched to a germline gene is 9. The cysteine opens and the phenylalanine closes a CDR3 of 16 amino acids. Just CDR3 DNA is preserved here, 48 bases in frame from base 1.

The source is a woman aged 25-40 years in good health. The chain is assembled from TRBV7-2 and TRBJ2-1; 10 nucleotides in the junction match TRBD2. Sequencing was performed on blood. The DNA is TGTGCCAGCAGCTTAGACCCAGCGGGGGGGCCCGCTGAGCAGTTCTTC. Its translation is CASSLDPAGGPAEQFF. Where the CDR3 stops, the reference TRBV7-2 and TRBJ2-1 genes take over; the full variable domain is GAGVSQSPSNKVTEKGKDVELRCDPISGHTALYWYRQSLGQGLEFLIYFQGNSAPDKSGLPSDRFSAERTGGSVSTLTIQRTQQEDSAVYLCASSLDPAGGPAEQFFGPGTRLTVL.